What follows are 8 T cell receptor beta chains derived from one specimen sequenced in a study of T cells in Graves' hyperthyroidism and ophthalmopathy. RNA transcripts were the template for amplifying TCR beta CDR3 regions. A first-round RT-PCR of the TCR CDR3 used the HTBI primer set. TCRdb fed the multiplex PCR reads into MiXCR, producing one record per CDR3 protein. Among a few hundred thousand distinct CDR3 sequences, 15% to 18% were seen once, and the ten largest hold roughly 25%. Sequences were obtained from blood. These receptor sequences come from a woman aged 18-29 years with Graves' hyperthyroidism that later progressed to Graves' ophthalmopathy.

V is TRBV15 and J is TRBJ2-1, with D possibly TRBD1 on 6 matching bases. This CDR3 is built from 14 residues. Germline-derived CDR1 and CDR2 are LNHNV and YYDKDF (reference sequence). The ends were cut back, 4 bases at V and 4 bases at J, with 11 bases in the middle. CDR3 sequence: CATSMGHSYNEQFF. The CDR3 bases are TGTGCCACCAGCATGGGACACTCATACAATGAGCAGTTCTTC.

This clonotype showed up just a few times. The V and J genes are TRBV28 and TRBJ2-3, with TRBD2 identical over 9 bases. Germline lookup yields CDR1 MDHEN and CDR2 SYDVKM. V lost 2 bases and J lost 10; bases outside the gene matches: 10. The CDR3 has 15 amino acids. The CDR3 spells CASSLVAGVGEAQYF. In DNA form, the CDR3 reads TGTGCCAGCAGTTTAGTAGCGGGAGTAGGAGAAGCGCAGTATTTT. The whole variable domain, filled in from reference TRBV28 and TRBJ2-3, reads DVKVTQSSRYLVKRTGEKVFLECVQDMDHENMFWYRQDPGLGLRLIYFSYDVKMKEKGDIPEGYSVSREKKERFSLILESASTNQTSMYLCASSLVAGVGEAQYFGPGTRLTVL.

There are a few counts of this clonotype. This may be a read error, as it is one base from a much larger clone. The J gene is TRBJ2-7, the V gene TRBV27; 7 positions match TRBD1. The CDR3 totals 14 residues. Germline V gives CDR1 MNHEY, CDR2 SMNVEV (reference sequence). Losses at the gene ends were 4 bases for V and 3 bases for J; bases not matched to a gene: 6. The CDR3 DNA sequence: TGTGCCAGCAGTTCCTTTCACAGGGGCTACGAGCAGTACTTC. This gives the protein CASSSFHRGYEQYF.

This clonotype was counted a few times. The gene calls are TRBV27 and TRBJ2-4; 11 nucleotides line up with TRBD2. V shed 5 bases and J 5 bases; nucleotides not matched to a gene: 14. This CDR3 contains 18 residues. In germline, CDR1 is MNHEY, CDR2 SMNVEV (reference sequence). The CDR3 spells CASSRLSGRAEGENIQYF. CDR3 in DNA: TGTGCCAGCAGTCGCCTTAGCGGGAGGGCCGAAGGCGAAAACATTCAGTACTTC.

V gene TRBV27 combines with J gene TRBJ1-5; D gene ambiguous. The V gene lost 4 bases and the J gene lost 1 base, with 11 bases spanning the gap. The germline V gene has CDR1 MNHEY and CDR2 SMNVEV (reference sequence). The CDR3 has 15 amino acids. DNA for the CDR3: TGTGCCAGCAGTTCCGAAGGGCGCAGCAATCAGCCCCAGCATTTT. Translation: CASSSEGRSNQPQHF.

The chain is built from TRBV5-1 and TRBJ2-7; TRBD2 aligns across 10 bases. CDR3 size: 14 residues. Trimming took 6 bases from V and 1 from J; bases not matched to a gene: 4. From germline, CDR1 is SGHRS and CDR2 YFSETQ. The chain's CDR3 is CASTMTSGSYEQYF. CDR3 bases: TGCGCCAGCACCATGACTAGCGGGTCCTACGAGCAGTACTTC.

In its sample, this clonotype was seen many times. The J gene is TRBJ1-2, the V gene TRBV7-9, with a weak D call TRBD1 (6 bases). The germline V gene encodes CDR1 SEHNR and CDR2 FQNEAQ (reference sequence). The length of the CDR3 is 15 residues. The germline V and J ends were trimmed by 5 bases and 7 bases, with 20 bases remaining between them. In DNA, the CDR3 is TGTGCCAGCAGCCCGGTTGGCGGACAGTCAGTTGGCTACACCTTC. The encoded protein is CASSPVGGQSVGYTF.

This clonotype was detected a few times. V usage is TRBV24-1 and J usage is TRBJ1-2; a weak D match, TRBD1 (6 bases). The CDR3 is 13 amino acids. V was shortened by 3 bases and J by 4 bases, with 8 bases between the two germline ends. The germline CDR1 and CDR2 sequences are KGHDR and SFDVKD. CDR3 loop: CATSDRTAYGYTF. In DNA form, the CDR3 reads TGTGCCACCAGTGATCGGACAGCCTATGGCTACACCTTC.